This T cell receptor (beta chain) was captured in a study of technical replicates of blood from several donors. TCRdb's table, derived via immunoSEQ multiplex PCR, lists solely in-frame clones and lacks some. The table shows approximately 81,000 clones, with about 81% occurring only once. V lost 1 base to trimming and J lost 7 bases, with 19 bases between them. Per germline, CDR1 SGHTA and CDR2 FQGNSA. The length of the CDR3 is 16 residues. This receptor was taken from a human donor in good health. Some clones in this sample may be carry-over from other donors' samples. The chain couples TRBV7-2 to TRBJ1-2; TRBD1 is a possible D gene (6 bases). The sequenced sample was PBMCs. The chain's CDR3 is CASSLDYGTLSGGYTF. CDR3 DNA: TGTGCCAGCAGCTTAGATTACGGGACACTGTCTGGTGGCTACACCTTC.